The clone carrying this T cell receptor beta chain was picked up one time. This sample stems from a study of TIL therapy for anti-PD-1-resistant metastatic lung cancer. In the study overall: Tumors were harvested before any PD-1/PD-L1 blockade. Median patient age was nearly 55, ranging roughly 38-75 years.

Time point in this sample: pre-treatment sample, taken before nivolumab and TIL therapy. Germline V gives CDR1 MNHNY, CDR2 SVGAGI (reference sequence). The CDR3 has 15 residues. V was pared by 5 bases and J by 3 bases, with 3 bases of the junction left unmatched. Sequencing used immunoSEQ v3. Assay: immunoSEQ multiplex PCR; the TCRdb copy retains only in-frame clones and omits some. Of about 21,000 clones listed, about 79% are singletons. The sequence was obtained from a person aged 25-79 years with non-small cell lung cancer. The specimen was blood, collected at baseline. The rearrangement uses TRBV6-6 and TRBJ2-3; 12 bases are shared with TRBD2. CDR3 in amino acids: CASSPLAGGTDTQYF. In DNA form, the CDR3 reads TGTGCCAGCAGTCCTCTAGCGGGAGGGACAGATACGCAGTATTTT.